A selection of T cell receptor beta chains follows, all from one sample in a study of CD8+CD57+ T cells in acquired aplastic anemia. In TCRdb, the reads were re-called with MiXCR into one record per CDR3 protein. The sample lists 150,000 to 200,000 distinct CDR3 sequences, around 65% occurring once. The specimen sequenced was sorted CD4+, CD8+, or CD8+CD57+ T cells (not recorded which) from PBMCs. The source of these receptors is a human donor with severe aplastic anemia or a healthy control (not recorded which). CDR3s include the opening cysteine and the closing phenylalanine or tryptophan. The D gene is left open where the match is weak. Where a row states a size, it is once, few, many or the class of an expanded clone; other rows omit it.

>TRBD1|many|TRBJ1-2|TRBV24-1
TGTGCCACCAGCGAAGGACAGGGAACTGGCTACACCTTC
CATSEGQGTGYTF
>NA|many|TRBJ2-1|TRBV19
TGTGCCAGTAGTAGGACTACCTACAATGAGCAGTTCTTC
CASSRTTYNEQFF
>NA|NA|TRBJ2-2|TRBV11-1
TGTGCCAGCAGCCCTTCCCGGGGGACCGGGGAGCTGTTTTTT
CASSPSRGTGELFF
>NA|NA|TRBJ2-7|TRBV10-3
TGTGCCATCAGTGAGCCAAGGACAGTACAGTACTTC
CAISEPRTVQYF
>NA|many|TRBJ1-5|TRBV2
TGTGCCAGCAGTGAGGAACGGAGTATCAATCAGCCCCAGCATTTT
CASSEERSINQPQHF
>NA|NA|TRBJ2-7|TRBV7-9
TGCGCCAGCAGATCCCGAGAGGGCTCCTACGAGCAGTACTTC
CASRSREGSYEQYF
>TRBD1|NA|TRBJ1-6|TRBV4-1
TGCGCCAGCAGCCAAGACAGGGGGCTACGGTCACCCCTCCACTTT
CASSQDRGLRSPLHF
>TRBD1|NA|TRBJ2-1|TRBV5-1
TGCGCCAGCACCTACCGGGACAGGCGCTTGGGATCCTACAATGAGCAGTTCTTC
CASTYRDRRLGSYNEQFF
>NA|NA|TRBJ1-1|TRBV7-6
TGTGCCAGCAGCTCAGGGTTGACGAACACTGAAGCTTTCTTT
CASSSGLTNTEAFF
>TRBD2|few|TRBJ2-7|TRBV7-6
TGTGCCAGCAGCTTAAATAGCGGGAGCGAGCAGTACTTC
CASSLNSGSEQYF
>NA|many|TRBJ1-5|TRBV6-2/TRBV6-3
TGTGCCAGCAGTTTCTGGGGTTCGGGTCAGCCCCAGCATTTT
CASSFWGSGQPQHF
>NA|NA|TRBJ1-1|TRBV6-5
TGTGCCAGCAGTTACGAGCAGGGATGGAACACTGAAGCTTTCTTT
CASSYEQGWNTEAFF
>NA|NA|TRBJ2-3|TRBV30
TGTGCCTGGAGTGTGCCGGACATTAGCACAGATACGCAGTATTTT
CAWSVPDISTDTQYF
>TRBD2|NA|TRBJ2-3|TRBV20-1
TGCAGTGCTAGTTGCCTAGCGGGGGATACGCAGTATTTT
CSASCLAGDTQYF
>NA|many|TRBJ1-5|TRBV20-1
TGCAGTGTAAGGGGACTTCAGCAGCCCCAGCATTTT
CSVRGLQQPQHF
>NA|many|TRBJ2-7|TRBV4-1
TGCGCCAGCAGCCAGCCACACTCCTACGAGCAGTACTTC
CASSQPHSYEQYF
>NA|NA|TRBJ2-7|TRBV9
TGTGCCAGCAGCGCTGGACCGGACCCCTACGAGCAGTACTTC
CASSAGPDPYEQYF
>NA|NA|TRBJ2-7|TRBV7-2
TGTGCCAGCAGCTTAGTTGTCCGCCGCTACGAGCAGTACTTC
CASSLVVRRYEQYF
>TRBD1|NA|TRBJ1-1|TRBV5-1
TGCGCCAGCAGCTTGGTGGGACAGAAGAACACTGAAGCTTTCTTT
CASSLVGQKNTEAFF
>TRBD2|NA|TRBJ2-1|TRBV20-1
TGCAGTGCTAGTGCTAGCGGGAGCAATGAGCAGTTCTTC
CSASASGSNEQFF
>NA|NA|TRBJ1-2|TRBV20-1
TGCAGTGCTAGTCACGTATCAAATACGGGTGGCTACACCTTC
CSASHVSNTGGYTF
>NA|few|TRBJ2-1|TRBV7-9
TGTGCCAGTTCGACAGCTTCGACTACGGGTTCCAATGAGCAGTTCTTC
CASSTASTTGSNEQFF
>NA|NA|TRBJ2-5|TRBV7-8
TGTGCCAGCAGCTTAGGGAGAGGTTCAGAGACCCAGTACTTC
CASSLGRGSETQYF
>NA|few|TRBJ1-2|TRBV7-9
TGTGCCAGCAGCTTAGACAGTAGGAACTATGGCTACACCTTC
CASSLDSRNYGYTF
>NA|NA|TRBJ2-5|TRBV20-1
TGCAGTGCTAGGACGGGGAGGGAGACCCAGTACTTC
CSARTGRETQYF
>NA|NA|TRBJ2-7|TRBV7-9
TGTGCCAGCAGCTTAGCGCTACCGGGCTACGAGCAGTACTTC
CASSLALPGYEQYF
>NA|NA|TRBJ2-3|TRBV5-8
TGTGCCAGCAGCTCGCCATTGGATACGCAGTATTTT
CASSSPLDTQYF
>TRBD1|NA|TRBJ1-6|TRBV19
TGTGCCAGCAGCGATCAAACAGGGGGCCGGTCACCCCTCCACTTT
CASSDQTGGRSPLHF
>TRBD1|NA|TRBJ1-2|TRBV19
TGTGCCAGTAGTTCTCAGGGGGCGCGATGGTTCGGCTACACCTTC
CASSSQGARWFGYTF
>TRBD1|NA|TRBJ1-5|TRBV10-3
TGTGCCATCAGATCGGACAGGATCAATCAGCCCCAGCATTTT
CAIRSDRINQPQHF
>NA|once|TRBJ2-2|TRBV9
TGTGCCAGCAGCGTAGACTCTTCGGGATCCCCCGGGGAGCTGTTTTTT
CASSVDSSGSPGELFF
>TRBD2|NA|TRBJ2-1|TRBV10-1
TGCGCCAGCAGTGGGACTAGCGGGGTGGAGCAGTTCTTC
CASSGTSGVEQFF
>NA|NA|TRBJ2-3|TRBV20-1
TGCAGTGCTAGAAGGGGGATTCGAGCCGATACGCAGTATTTC
CSARRGIRADTQYF
>TRBD1|many|TRBJ2-1|TRBV19
TGTGCCAGTAGTGGATACAGGGGGCGAGACTACAATGAGCAGTTCTTC
CASSGYRGRDYNEQFF
>TRBD1|NA|TRBJ1-5|TRBV16
TGTGCCAGCAGTCCGACAGGGGGTTTTCAGCCCCAGCATTTT
CASSPTGGFQPQHF
>TRBD1|NA|TRBJ1-1|TRBV20-1
TGCAGTGCTAGAGAGGGGACAGGGGGCACTGAAGCTTTCTTT
CSAREGTGGTEAFF
>NA|NA|TRBJ2-5|TRBV5-4
TGTGCCAGCAGCTTTGGGTTGTACCAAGAGACCCAGTACTTC
CASSFGLYQETQYF
>NA|NA|TRBJ2-2|TRBV11-2
TGTGCCAGCAGACCCACCAATGGGACCGGGGAGCTGTTTTTT
CASRPTNGTGELFF
>NA|many|TRBJ2-3|TRBV14
TGTGCCAGCAGCCAAGATTGGGCAGCCACTAGCACAGATACGCAGTATTTT
CASSQDWAATSTDTQYF
>NA|NA|TRBJ1-1|TRBV7-9
TGTGCCAGCAGCTCAGGATCGGGGTTTGATTCCACTGAAGCTTTCTTT
CASSSGSGFDSTEAFF
>NA|NA|TRBJ2-7|TRBV24-1
TGTGCCACCAGTCGGGACTCCTACGAGCAGTACTTC
CATSRDSYEQYF
>NA|NA|TRBJ2-7|TRBV29-1
TGCAGCGTGGCAGACAGCTCCTTAGACGAGCAGTACTTC
CSVADSSLDEQYF
>NA|NA|TRBJ2-3|TRBV10-3
TGTGCCCCACGAGGGGAGGAGGGACATCTCGCTTCCCCTAGCACAGATACGCAGTATTTT
CAPRGEEGHLASPSTDTQYF
>NA|NA|TRBJ1-5|TRBV7-9
TGTGCCAGCAGCGCGACGGGCAGGGGAGGGGATCAGCCCCAGCATTTT
CASSATGRGGDQPQHF
>TRBD1|NA|TRBJ2-2|TRBV2
TGTGCCAGCACCGGGACAGGGGATGTGGGCGGGGAGCTGTTTTTT
CASTGTGDVGGELFF
>NA|NA|TRBJ2-5|TRBV5-6
TGTGCCAGCAGCCCCAGGGGGGTAGAGACCCAGTACTTC
CASSPRGVETQYF
>TRBD2|NA|TRBJ2-3|TRBV20-1
TGCAGTGCTAGAATCCTAGCGGGAGGGTACAATGAGCAGTATTTT
CSARILAGGYNEQYF
>NA|many|TRBJ2-1|TRBV7-8
TGTGCCAGCAGCTTAGTGGCGCGGGGGCCGTACAATGAGCAGTTCTTC
CASSLVARGPYNEQFF
>TRBD2|NA|TRBJ2-3|TRBV2
TGTGCCAGCAGAGAAGCGGGAGAAACAGATACGCAGTATTTT
CASREAGETDTQYF
>TRBD1|few|TRBJ2-7|TRBV19
TGTGCCAGTAATAATCGGGACAGGGCGTACGAGCAGTACTTC
CASNNRDRAYEQYF
>NA|NA|TRBJ2-2|TRBV9
TGTGCCAGCAGCTCTCCTAAGTCCTCAAACACCGGGGAGCTGTTTTTT
CASSSPKSSNTGELFF
>NA|NA|TRBJ1-1|TRBV12-3/TRBV12-4
TGTGCCAGCAGGCCAAATACAGAGGATCGGGCTTTCTTT
CASRPNTEDRAFF
>NA|many|TRBJ2-1|TRBV11-3
TGTGCCAGCAGCAGAAGGGGAAAGGCCAATGAGCAGTTCTTC
CASSRRGKANEQFF
>NA|NA|TRBJ2-7|TRBV7-9
TGTGCCAGCAGCTTAGCGAACTACGAGCAGTACTTC
CASSLANYEQYF
>NA|NA|TRBJ1-2|TRBV9
NA
CASSFYICSAPRVLPYGYTF